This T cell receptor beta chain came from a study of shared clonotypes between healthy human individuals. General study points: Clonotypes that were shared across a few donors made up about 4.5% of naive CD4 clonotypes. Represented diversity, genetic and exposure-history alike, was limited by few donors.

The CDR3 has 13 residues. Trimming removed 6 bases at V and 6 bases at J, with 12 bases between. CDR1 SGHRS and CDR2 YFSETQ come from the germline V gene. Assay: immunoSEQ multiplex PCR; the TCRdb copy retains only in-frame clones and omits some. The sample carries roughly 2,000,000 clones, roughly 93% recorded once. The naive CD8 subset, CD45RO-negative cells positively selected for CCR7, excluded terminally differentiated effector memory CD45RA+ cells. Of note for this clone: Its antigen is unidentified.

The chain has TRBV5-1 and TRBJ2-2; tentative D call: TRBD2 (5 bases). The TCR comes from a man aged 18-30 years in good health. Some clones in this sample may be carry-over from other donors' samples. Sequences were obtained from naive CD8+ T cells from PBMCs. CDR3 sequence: CASKTMLSGELFF. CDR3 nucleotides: TGCGCCAGCAAGACTATGTTATCCGGGGAGCTGTTTTTT.